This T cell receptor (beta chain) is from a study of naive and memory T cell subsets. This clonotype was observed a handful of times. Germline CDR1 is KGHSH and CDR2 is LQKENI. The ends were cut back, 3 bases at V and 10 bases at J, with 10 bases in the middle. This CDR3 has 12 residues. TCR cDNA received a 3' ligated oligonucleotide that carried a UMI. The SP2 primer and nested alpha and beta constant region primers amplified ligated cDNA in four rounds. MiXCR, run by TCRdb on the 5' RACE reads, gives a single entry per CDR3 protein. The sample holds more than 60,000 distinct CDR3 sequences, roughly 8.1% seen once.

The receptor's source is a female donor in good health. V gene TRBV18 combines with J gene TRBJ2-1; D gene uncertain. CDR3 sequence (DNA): TGTGCCAGCTCACCCTCATCCCGGGAGCAGTTCTTC. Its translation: CASSPSSREQFF. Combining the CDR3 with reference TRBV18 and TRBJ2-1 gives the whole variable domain NAGVMQNPRHLVRRRGQEARLRCSPMKGHSHVYWYRQLPEEGLKFMVYLQKENIIDESGMPKERFSAEFPKEGPSILRIQQVVRGDSAAYFCASSPSSREQFFGPGTRLTVL.